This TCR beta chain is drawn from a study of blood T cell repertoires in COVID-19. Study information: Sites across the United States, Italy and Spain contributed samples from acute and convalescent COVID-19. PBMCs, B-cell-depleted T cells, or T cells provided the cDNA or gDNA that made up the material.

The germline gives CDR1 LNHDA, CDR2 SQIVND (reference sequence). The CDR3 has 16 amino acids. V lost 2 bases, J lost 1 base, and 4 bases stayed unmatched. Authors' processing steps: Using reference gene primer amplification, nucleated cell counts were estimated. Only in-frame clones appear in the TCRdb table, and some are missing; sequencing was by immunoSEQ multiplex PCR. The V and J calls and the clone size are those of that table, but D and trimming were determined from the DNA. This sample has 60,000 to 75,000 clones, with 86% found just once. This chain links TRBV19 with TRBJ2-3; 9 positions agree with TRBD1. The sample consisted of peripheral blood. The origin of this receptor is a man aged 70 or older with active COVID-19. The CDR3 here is CASSINRDRGTDTQYF. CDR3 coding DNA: TGTGCCAGTAGTATAAACCGGGACAGGGGCACAGATACGCAGTATTTT.